One and the same sample provided the 25 T cell receptor beta chains below, sequenced in a study of T cells in Graves' hyperthyroidism and ophthalmopathy. Authors of the study amplified TCR beta CDR3 regions from RNA transcripts. During a first-round RT-PCR of the TCR CDR3, the HTBI primer set was used. TCRdb analysed the multiplex PCR reads with MiXCR anew, one entry per CDR3 protein. This table has about 640,000 distinct CDR3 sequences, less than 25% appearing once. The sequencing input was blood. All receptors derive from a man under 40 with Graves' ophthalmopathy.

V and J are TRBV30 and TRBJ2-3; 9 bases map to TRBD1. The germline V gene encodes CDR1 GTSNPN and CDR2 SVGIG (reference sequence). CDR3 size: 15 residues. Trimming took 5 bases from V and 2 from J; bases not matched to a gene: 8. The CDR3 loop is CAWGPGTGTTDTQYF. CDR3 bases: TGTGCCTGGGGCCCCGGGACAGGGACCACAGATACGCAGTATTTT.

This clonotype was recorded a few times. V gene TRBV7-9 combines with J gene TRBJ2-3; weak D call: TRBD2 (7 bases). V shed 4 bases and J shed 4 bases, with 18 bases lying between them. The CDR3 is 16 residues long. Germline V gene data show CDR1 as SEHNR and CDR2 as FQNEAQ (reference sequence). The CDR3 spells CASSSLQAGASDTQYF. The DNA of the CDR3 is TGTGCCAGCAGCTCCCTACAGGCGGGGGCGTCAGATACGCAGTATTTT.

This clonotype was recorded many times. CDR3 residues: CASSTGPRPNTQYF. As DNA, the CDR3 is TGTGCCAGCAGTACAGGACCCCGGCCTAATACGCAGTATTTT. The rearrangement links TRBV28 to TRBJ2-3; D may be TRBD1 (5 bases). Trimming left V 5 bases short and J 7 bases short, with 16 bases between. This CDR3 contains 14 residues. From germline, CDR1 is MDHEN and CDR2 SYDVKM.

This clonotype showed up many times. The CDR3 bases are TGCAGCGTCCAATCAGCGGGACATACAAGGGAAGCTTTCTTT. Protein: CSVQSAGHTREAFF. The chain is built from TRBV29-1 and TRBJ1-1, with D possibly being TRBD1 (6 bases). V lost 6 bases and J lost 8, with 22 bases in between. CDR1 and CDR2 (germline): SQVTM, ANQGSEA. There are 14 residues in the CDR3.

This clonotype was observed a few times. The genes are TRBV7-9 and TRBJ2-1; D remains unclear. CDR3 size: 12 residues. V dropped 1 base and J dropped 12 bases, with 10 bases sitting between them. Germline loops: CDR1 SEHNR, CDR2 FQNEAQ (reference sequence). The CDR3, as DNA: TGTGCCAGCAGCTTAGAGCACCTACGGCAGTTCTTC. It yields the protein CASSLEHLRQFF.

Note on this clonotype: One junction end does not reproduce the germline sequence, and a read error may be involved. The chain uses TRBV7-9 and TRBJ2-1; weak D call: TRBD2 (6 bases). Germline assignment: CDR1 SEHNR and CDR2 FQNEAQ (reference sequence). This CDR3 has 12 residues. For the CDR3, the DNA is TGCGCCAGCAGTGCAGTCGGGGGTGAGCAGTTCTTC. The encoded protein is CASSAVGGEQFF.

V and J are TRBV28 and TRBJ1-4; D gene ambiguous. Trimming took off 7 bases at V and 0 bases at J, with 9 bases between the two ends. The germline V gene encodes CDR1 MDHEN and CDR2 SYDVKM. CDR3 length equals 14 residues. As DNA, the CDR3 is TGTGCCAGCACGACACCTGCAACTAATGAAAAACTGTTTTTT. This gives the protein CASTTPATNEKLFF. The whole variable domain, filled in from reference TRBV28 and TRBJ1-4, reads DVKVTQSSRYLVKRTGEKVFLECVQDMDHENMFWYRQDPGLGLRLIYFSYDVKMKEKGDIPEGYSVSREKKERFSLILESASTNQTSMYLCASTTPATNEKLFFGSGTQLSVL.

Details on this clonotype: A junction end diverges from the germline sequence, so it may reflect a read error. The V and J genes are TRBV5-1 and TRBJ2-3, with 12 positions matching TRBD2. The germline CDR1 and CDR2 sequences are SGHRS and YFSETQ. The CDR3 consists of 15 residues. For the CDR3, the DNA is TGCGCCAGCGGCTTGACTAGCGGGAGTCCAGATACGCAGTATTTT. As protein: CASGLTSGSPDTQYF.

The chain combines TRBV5-1 with TRBJ1-6; D is undetermined. Germline V gives CDR1 SGHRS, CDR2 YFSETQ. This CDR3 region has 16 residues. The V end lost 3 bases, the J end lost 0 bases, and 10 bases lay between the germline ends. The CDR3 bases are TGCGCCAGCAGCTCAAAGGAAAGCTCCTATAATTCACCCCTCCACTTT. Translated, it gives CASSSKESSYNSPLHF.

The table lists this clonotype with many counts. J is TRBJ2-1 and V is TRBV7-8; 10 bases match TRBD2. Germline CDR1 SGHVS, CDR2 FQNEAQ. J lost 7 bases, V lost 2 bases, and 2 bases had no gene match. CDR3 length: 14 amino acids. DNA of the CDR3: TGTGCCAGCAGCTTACTAGCGGGAGTAAATGAGCAGTTCTTC. Amino acid sequence: CASSLLAGVNEQFF.

The table lists this clonotype with a few counts. CDR3 nucleotide sequence: TGTGCCACCAGTGATTTGCCGGGGGGCCCGTATGGAGATACGCAGTATTTT. It yields the protein CATSDLPGGPYGDTQYF. The chain joins TRBV24-1 to TRBJ2-3; a weak D match, TRBD2 (7 bases). Germline V gene sequence: CDR1 KGHDR, CDR2 SFDVKD. The CDR3 is made up of 17 amino acids. Trimming cost V 0 bases and J 5 bases, with 17 bases left between them.

The rearrangement uses TRBV9 and TRBJ2-1; maybe TRBD2 (6 bases). V was pared by 0 bases and J by 5 bases, with 18 bases between. Per the germline V gene, CDR1 is SGDLS and CDR2 is YYNGEE. The CDR3 consists of 17 residues. CDR3: CASSVGPKSWRDNEQFF. For the CDR3, the DNA is TGTGCCAGCAGCGTAGGACCCAAGTCCTGGAGGGACAATGAGCAGTTCTTC. The whole variable domain, remainder taken from reference TRBV9 and TRBJ2-1, is DSGVTQTPKHLITATGQRVTLRCSPRSGDLSVYWYQQSLDQGLQFLIQYYNGEERAKGNILERFSAQQFPDLHSELNLSSLELGDSALYFCASSVGPKSWRDNEQFFGPGTRLTVL.

This clonotype has a handful of counts. CDR3 nucleotide sequence: TGTGCCAGCAGTTCCGGGACCAACCGATACAATGAGCAGTTCTTC. It is translated as CASSSGTNRYNEQFF. The chain employs TRBV6-2 or TRBV6-3 and TRBJ2-1; D may match TRBD1 or TRBD2 (5 bases each). CDR3 length equals 15 residues. V dropped 4 bases and J dropped 4 bases, with 14 bases sitting between them. Germline V lookup: CDR1 MNHEY, CDR2 SVGEGT.

This clonotype was seen repeatedly, ten times or more. V and J are TRBV28 and TRBJ2-7, with 9 bases identical to TRBD2. The junction had 15 bases not matched to a gene; V was cut back by 7 bases and J by 5 bases. Germline assignment: CDR1 MDHEN and CDR2 SYDVKM. CDR3 length equals 16 residues. CDR3: CASTPTVAGGYNEQYF. The CDR3 bases are TGTGCCAGCACCCCGACAGTGGCGGGAGGGTACAACGAGCAGTACTTC.

This sequence joins TRBV5-1 and TRBJ2-7; 10 bases match TRBD2. The CDR3 extends over 14 amino acids. Trimming removed 2 bases from V and 4 bases from J; junction bases left unmatched: 3. Germline V CDR1 and CDR2: SGHRS, YFSETQ. The CDR3 loop is CASSFELAGYEQYF. In DNA, the CDR3 is TGCGCCAGCAGCTTCGAACTAGCGGGATACGAGCAGTACTTC.

This clonotype has more than one count but fewer than ten. This chain uses TRBV18 with TRBJ2-7; D is undetermined. Trimming cost V 0 bases and J 1 base, with 10 bases left between them. The CDR3 sequence is 15 residues long. Germline V gene lookup returns CDR1 KGHSH and CDR2 LQKENI. CDR3: CASSPPGRPSYEQYF. CDR3 DNA: TGTGCCAGCTCACCACCTGGCAGGCCTTCCTACGAGCAGTACTTC.

The chain recombines TRBV4-2 with TRBJ1-4; D gene ambiguous. The CDR3 spans 15 residues. The V end was cut by 3 bases, the J end by 3 bases, with 11 bases between. Germline CDR1 reads LGHNA; CDR2 reads YNFKEQ. CDR3 residues: CASSQEGGANEKLFF. CDR3 bases: TGTGCCAGCAGCCAGGAGGGTGGTGCTAATGAAAAACTGTTTTTT.

The V gene is TRBV7-2, the J gene TRBJ2-5; 8 positions match TRBD1. From germline, CDR1 is SGHTA and CDR2 FQGNSA. This CDR3 has 15 residues. Trimming at V came to 5 bases and at J to 6 bases, leaving 11 bases not matched to a gene. The CDR3 DNA reads as TGTGCCAGCAGCCCACAACCGGACAGGGAGAAGACCCAGTACTTC. Translating it yields CASSPQPDREKTQYF.

Turning to this clonotype: This likely comes from a read error, as the CDR3 has no conserved phenylalanine or tryptophan at its end. The CDR3 DNA reads as TGTGCCAGCAGCTTACAGGGTCGGAATCAGCCCCAGCATTCT. Amino acid sequence: CASSLQGRNQPQHS. The chain combines TRBV7-9 with TRBJ1-5, with TRBD1 as a possible D gene (5 bases). The V and J ends lost 2 bases and 4 bases respectively, with 9 bases between them. Per the germline V gene, CDR1 is SEHNR and CDR2 is FQNEAQ (reference sequence). The CDR3 length is 14 residues.

This rearrangement joins TRBV15 to TRBJ1-2; the match to TRBD1 covers 7 bases. V gave up 0 bases and J gave up 6 bases; unmatched junction bases: 7. The CDR3 loop spans 15 amino acids. CDR1 and CDR2 from the germline V gene are LNHNV and YYDKDF (reference sequence). DNA of the CDR3: TGTGCCACCAGCAGAGAAGGGGGCAGGGACCATGGCTACACCTTC. Its protein product is CATSREGGRDHGYTF.

The rearrangement links TRBV7-9 to TRBJ2-7; TRBD2 matches at 10 bases. The J segment lost 5 bases and the V segment lost 4 bases, leaving 5 bases of the junction unmatched. Germline V gene sequence: CDR1 SEHNR, CDR2 FQNEAQ (reference sequence). The CDR3 is made up of 14 amino acids. CDR3 protein: CASSWSGRAHEQYF. CDR3 coding DNA: TGTGCCAGCAGCTGGAGCGGGAGGGCCCACGAGCAGTACTTC. The full variable domain, in which reference TRBV7-9 and TRBJ2-7 provide the parts outside the CDR3, is DTGVSQNPRHKITKRGQNVTFRCDPISEHNRLYWYRQTLGQGPEFLTYFQNEAQLEKSRLLSDRFSAERPKGSFSTLEIQRTEQGDSAMYLCASSWSGRAHEQYFGPGTRLTVT.

This chain links TRBV5-1 with TRBJ1-1, with TRBD1 identical over 8 bases. The CDR3 sequence is 14 residues long. The germline CDR1 and CDR2 sequences are SGHRS and YFSETQ. The V and J ends lost 1 base and 4 bases, in that order; junction bases with no gene match: 3. The CDR3 loop reads CASSLYRGATEAFF. The CDR3 DNA sequence: TGCGCCAGCAGCTTGTACAGGGGGGCCACTGAAGCTTTCTTT.

This clonotype showed up many times. CDR3: CASSLGTGAYGYTF. The DNA of the CDR3 is TGTGCCAGCAGCTTAGGAACGGGGGCCTATGGCTACACCTTC. The genes are TRBV11-2 and TRBJ1-2; the D gene is possibly TRBD1 (6 bases). Germline V gene data show CDR1 as SGHAT and CDR2 as FQNNGV. Between the trimmed V and J ends, which lost 1 base and 4 bases, there was a span of 10 bases. The CDR3 consists of 14 residues.

This clonotype was seen a handful of times. The V gene is TRBV4-2, the J gene TRBJ2-2; possibly TRBD1 or TRBD2 for D (5 bases each). Trimming left V 2 bases short and J 0 bases short, with 10 bases between. The CDR3 contains 16 residues. Per germline, CDR1 LGHNA and CDR2 YNFKEQ. DNA for the CDR3: TGTGCCAGCAGCCAACGGGACGGAACGAACACCGGGGAGCTGTTTTTT. This sequence encodes CASSQRDGTNTGELFF.

This clonotype appeared a few times. The chain joins TRBV6-2 or TRBV6-3 to TRBJ2-1, with TRBD2 as a possible D gene (6 bases). Germline lookup yields CDR1 MNHEY and CDR2 SVGEGT. The V end was cut by 5 bases, the J end by 4 bases, with 12 bases between. The length of the CDR3 is 14 residues. CDR3 sequence reads: CASSTGTLYNEQFF. The CDR3 DNA is TGTGCCAGCAGTACCGGGACTCTTTACAATGAGCAGTTCTTC.